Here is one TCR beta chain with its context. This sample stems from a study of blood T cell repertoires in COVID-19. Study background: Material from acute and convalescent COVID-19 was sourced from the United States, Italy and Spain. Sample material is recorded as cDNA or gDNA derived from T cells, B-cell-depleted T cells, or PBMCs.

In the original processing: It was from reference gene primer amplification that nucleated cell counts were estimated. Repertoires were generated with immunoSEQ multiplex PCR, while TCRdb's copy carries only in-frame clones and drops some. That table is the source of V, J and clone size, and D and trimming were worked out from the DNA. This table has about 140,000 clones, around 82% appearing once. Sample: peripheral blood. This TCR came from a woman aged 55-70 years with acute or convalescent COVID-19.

The CDR3 region has the DNA TGTGCCAGCAATCCCGGGACAGGTAGTTCACCCCTCCACTTT. Translation: CASNPGTGSSPLHF. The chain uses TRBV28 and TRBJ1-6, with 8 bases lining up with TRBD1. Germline V gives CDR1 MDHEN, CDR2 SYDVKM. CDR3 length: 14 amino acids. V lost 7 bases and J lost 9; bases outside the gene matches: 8.